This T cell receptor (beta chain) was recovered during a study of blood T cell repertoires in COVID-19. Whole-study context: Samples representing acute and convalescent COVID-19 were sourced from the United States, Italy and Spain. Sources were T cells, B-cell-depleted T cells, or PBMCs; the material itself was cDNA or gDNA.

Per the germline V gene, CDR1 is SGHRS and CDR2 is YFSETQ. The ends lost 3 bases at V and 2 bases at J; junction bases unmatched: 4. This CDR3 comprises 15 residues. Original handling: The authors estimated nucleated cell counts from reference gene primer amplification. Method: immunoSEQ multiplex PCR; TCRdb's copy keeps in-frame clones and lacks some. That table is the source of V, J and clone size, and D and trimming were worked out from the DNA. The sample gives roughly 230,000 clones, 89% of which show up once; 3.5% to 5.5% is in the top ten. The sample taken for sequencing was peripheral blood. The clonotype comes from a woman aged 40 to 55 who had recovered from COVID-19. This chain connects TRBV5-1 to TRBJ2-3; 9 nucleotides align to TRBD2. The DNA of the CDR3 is TGCGCCAGCAGCTCCGCGGGGGGGCCCACAGATACGCAGTATTTT. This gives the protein CASSSAGGPTDTQYF.